The present entry profiles one T cell receptor (beta chain) with its context. Libraries were prepared by immunoSEQ multiplex PCR; TCRdb keeps only in-frame clonotypes and omits some of them. The table lists 55,000 to 65,000 clones, about 93% of them singletons. The sample is drawn from a study of technical replicates of blood from a handful of donors. The CDR3 has 14 amino acids. Germline loops: CDR1 SGDLS, CDR2 YYNGEE. The V end was cut by 4 bases, the J end by 0 bases, with 9 bases between. This clonotype was sampled from a human donor in good health. Some clones in this sample may be carry-over from other donors' samples. The sample was PBMCs. V gene TRBV9 combines with J gene TRBJ2-3; weak D call: TRBD2 (5 bases). Written as DNA, the CDR3 is TGTGCCAGCAGCTTTAGGACTAGCACAGATACGCAGTATTTT. Translation: CASSFRTSTDTQYF.